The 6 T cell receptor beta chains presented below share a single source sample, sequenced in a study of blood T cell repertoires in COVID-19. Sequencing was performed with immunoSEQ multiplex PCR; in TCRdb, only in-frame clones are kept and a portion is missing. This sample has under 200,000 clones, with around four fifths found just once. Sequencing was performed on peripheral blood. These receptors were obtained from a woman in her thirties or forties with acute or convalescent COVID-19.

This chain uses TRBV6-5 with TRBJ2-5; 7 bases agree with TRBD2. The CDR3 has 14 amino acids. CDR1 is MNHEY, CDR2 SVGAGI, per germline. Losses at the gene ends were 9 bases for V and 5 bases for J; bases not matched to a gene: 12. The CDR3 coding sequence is TGTGCCAGTATTAGCGGGTCAAGTAAGGAGACCCAGTACTTC. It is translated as CASISGSSKETQYF.

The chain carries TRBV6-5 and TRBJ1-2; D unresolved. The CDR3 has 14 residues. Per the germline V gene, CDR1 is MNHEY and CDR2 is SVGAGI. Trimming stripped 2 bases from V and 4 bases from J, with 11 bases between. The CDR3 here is CASSYTQAGYGYTF. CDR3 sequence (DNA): TGTGCCAGCAGTTACACCCAGGCTGGCTATGGCTACACCTTC.

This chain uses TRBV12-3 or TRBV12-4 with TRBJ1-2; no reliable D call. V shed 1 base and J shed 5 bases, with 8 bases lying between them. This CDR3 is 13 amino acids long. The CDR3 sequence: CASSLGDNYGYTF. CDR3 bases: TGTGCCAGCAGTTTAGGAGACAATTATGGCTACACCTTC.

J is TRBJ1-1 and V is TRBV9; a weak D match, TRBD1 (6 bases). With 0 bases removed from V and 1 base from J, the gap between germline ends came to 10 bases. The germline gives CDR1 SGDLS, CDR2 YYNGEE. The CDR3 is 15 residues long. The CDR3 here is CASSVDTGTNTEAFF. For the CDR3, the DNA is TGTGCCAGCAGCGTAGACACAGGGACGAACACTGAAGCTTTCTTT.

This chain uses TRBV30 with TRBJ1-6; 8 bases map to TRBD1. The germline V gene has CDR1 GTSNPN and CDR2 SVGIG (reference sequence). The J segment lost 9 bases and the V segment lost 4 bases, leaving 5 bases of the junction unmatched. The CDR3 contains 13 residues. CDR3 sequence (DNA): TGTGCCTGGATAGGGACAGGTGGTTCACCCCTCCACTTT. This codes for CAWIGTGGSPLHF.

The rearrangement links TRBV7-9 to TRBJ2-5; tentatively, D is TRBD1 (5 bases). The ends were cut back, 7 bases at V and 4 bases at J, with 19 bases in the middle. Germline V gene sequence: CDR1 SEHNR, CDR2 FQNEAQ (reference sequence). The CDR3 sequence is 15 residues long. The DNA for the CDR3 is TGTGCCAGCAACCCCTGGGGCAGTGGAGTAGAGACCCAGTACTTC. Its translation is CASNPWGSGVETQYF. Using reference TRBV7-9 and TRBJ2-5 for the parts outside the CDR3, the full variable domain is DTGVSQNPRHKITKRGQNVTFRCDPISEHNRLYWYRQTLGQGPEFLTYFQNEAQLEKSRLLSDRFSAERPKGSFSTLEIQRTEQGDSAMYLCASNPWGSGVETQYFGPGTRLLVL.